This is a list of T cell receptor beta chains from one sample in a study of CD8 T cells in ankylosing spondylitis. TCRdb re-derived calls from the 5' RACE reads in MiXCR, one entry per CDR3 protein. The data hold around 250,000 distinct CDR3 sequences, with around 10% observed a single time. Sequencing was done on a sample of blood, either unsorted or a sorted T cell fraction (not recorded which). These receptors came from a male donor with ankylosing spondylitis or in good health (not recorded which). CDR3s include the opening cysteine and the closing phenylalanine or tryptophan.

V gene,J gene,CDR3 protein
TRBV20-1,TRBJ1-5,CSASNSPYSNQPQHF
TRBV6-1,TRBJ1-2,CASRSTTGEYGYTF
TRBV20-1,TRBJ2-3,CSAPGGLSDTQYF
TRBV27,TRBJ2-5,CASKSGGGETQYF
TRBV20-1,TRBJ2-1,CSARPLEEDFNEQFF
TRBV29-1,TRBJ2-1,CSVEENPSGRAESFF
TRBV12-3/TRBV12-4,TRBJ2-1,CASSLNYNEQFF
TRBV5-4,TRBJ1-4,CASSMGPLGEKLFF
TRBV28,TRBJ2-3,CASSATIAQRRRTDTQYF
TRBV5-1,TRBJ1-1,CASSPGVNTEAFF
TRBV10-3,TRBJ2-1,CAIAPGEAPYNEQFF
TRBV20-1,TRBJ1-4,CSAKPPRTRDEKLFF
TRBV15,TRBJ2-1,CATSRDLGNEQFF
TRBV29-1,TRBJ2-3,CSVPTGGLAGGLRGGTQYF
TRBV11-1,TRBJ2-2,CASRSGRATGELFF
TRBV28,TRBJ2-7,CASIPHNLGEQYF
TRBV20-1,TRBJ2-7,CSASMPGWISSYEQYF
TRBV29-1,TRBJ2-1,CSVETLRTSSNEQFF
TRBV12-3/TRBV12-4,TRBJ2-7,CASSPGTNEQYF
TRBV5-1,TRBJ2-7,CASSLEVSPLAYEQYF
TRBV20-1,TRBJ1-2,CSARTDSYGYTF